This T cell receptor beta chain was profiled in a study of preoperative IRX-2 immunotherapy in early breast cancer. Treatment reported: preoperative locoregional IRX-2 cytokine immunotherapy. Germline trimming cut 4 bases from V and 6 bases from J; bases unmatched to any gene: 8. CDR3 length: 14 amino acids. In germline, CDR1 is MNHNY, CDR2 SVGAGI (reference sequence). Method: immunoSEQ multiplex PCR; TCRdb's copy keeps in-frame clones and lacks some. In the table there are around 39,000 clones, less than 95% of which are singletons. This rearrangement joins TRBV6-6 to TRBJ2-7, with 8 positions matching TRBD1. Sequenced here: tumor tissue, sampled after IRX-2 immunotherapy. This TCR was sampled from a human donor with breast cancer. CDR3 loop: CASSSTRQGSEQYF. CDR3 in DNA: TGTGCCAGCAGTTCTACCCGACAGGGGAGCGAGCAGTACTTC.